This record looks at one TCR beta chain sequence and its context. What it binds is not known. The CDR3 totals 13 residues. V was cut by 2 bases and J by 7 bases, with 8 bases left in between. The germline V gene has CDR1 SNHLY and CDR2 FYNNEI. This specimen comes from a study of shared clonotypes between healthy human individuals. Whole-study context: Donors consisted of a couple of women and a few men between 18 and 49.

Study results and caveats: The generation probabilities recorded for non-shared clonotypes fell below those of clonotypes shared by all four donors.

All of the donors resided in Nashville, Tennessee, and each was a Caucasian adult. Clones were read by immunoSEQ multiplex PCR, and TCRdb kept only the in-frame ones, dropping some. Of approximately 700,000 clones in the sample, around 73% were seen once. This chain connects TRBV2 to TRBJ2-2; D is unclear. The TCR originated in a woman in her twenties or thirties in good health. The sample taken for sequencing was memory CD4+ T cells sorted from blood. Indicated subset: CD45RA-negative fraction. CDR3 DNA sequence: TGTGCCAGCAGTGAAATGGTTTACGGGGAGCTGTTTTTT. This gives the protein CASSEMVYGELFF.